This T cell receptor beta chain was profiled in a study of blood T cell repertoires in COVID-19. Study in general: The United States, Italy and Spain provided the acute and convalescent COVID-19 samples. The cDNA or gDNA used as material had been derived from T cells, B-cell-depleted T cells, or PBMCs.

Germline V lookup: CDR1 LNHDA, CDR2 SQIVND (reference sequence). V was cut by 6 bases and J by 7 bases, with 15 bases left in between. CDR3 length equals 13 residues. This table comes from immunoSEQ multiplex PCR, and its TCRdb copy is limited to in-frame clones, with some not included. The sample holds approximately 240,000 clones, 75% to 85% seen once. The clonotype was recovered from a human donor in a cohort sampled during active COVID-19. J is TRBJ1-2 and V is TRBV19; D might be TRBD1 (6 bases). The source material was peripheral blood. This CDR3 is CASRSGGVSGYTF. The CDR3 DNA sequence: TGTGCCAGTAGGTCGGGGGGCGTAAGTGGCTACACCTTC.